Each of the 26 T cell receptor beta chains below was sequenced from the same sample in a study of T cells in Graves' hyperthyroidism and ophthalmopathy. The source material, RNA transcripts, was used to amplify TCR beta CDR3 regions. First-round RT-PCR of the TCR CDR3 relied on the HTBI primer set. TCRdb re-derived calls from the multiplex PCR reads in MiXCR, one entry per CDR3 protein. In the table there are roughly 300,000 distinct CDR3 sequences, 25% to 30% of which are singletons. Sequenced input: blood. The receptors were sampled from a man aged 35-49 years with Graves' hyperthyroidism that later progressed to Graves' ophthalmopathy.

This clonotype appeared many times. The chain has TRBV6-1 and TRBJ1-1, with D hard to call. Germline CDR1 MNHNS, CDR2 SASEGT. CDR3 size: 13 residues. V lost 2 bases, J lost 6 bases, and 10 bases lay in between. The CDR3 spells CASSEHGKAEAFF. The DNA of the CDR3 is TGTGCCAGCAGTGAACATGGAAAGGCTGAAGCTTTCTTT.

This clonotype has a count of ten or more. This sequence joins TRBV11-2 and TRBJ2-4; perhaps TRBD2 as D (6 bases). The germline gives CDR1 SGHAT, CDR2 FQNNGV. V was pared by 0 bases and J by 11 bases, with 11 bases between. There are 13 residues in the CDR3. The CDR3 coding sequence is TGTGCCAGCAGCTTAGATCTGGAGGGTCTTCAGTACTTC. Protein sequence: CASSLDLEGLQYF.

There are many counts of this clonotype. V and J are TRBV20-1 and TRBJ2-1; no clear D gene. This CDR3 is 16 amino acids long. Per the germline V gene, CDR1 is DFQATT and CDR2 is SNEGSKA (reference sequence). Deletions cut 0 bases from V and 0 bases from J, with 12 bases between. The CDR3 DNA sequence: TGCAGTGCTAGAGAAGGTCGGGTGAGCTCCTACAATGAGCAGTTCTTC. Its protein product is CSAREGRVSSYNEQFF.

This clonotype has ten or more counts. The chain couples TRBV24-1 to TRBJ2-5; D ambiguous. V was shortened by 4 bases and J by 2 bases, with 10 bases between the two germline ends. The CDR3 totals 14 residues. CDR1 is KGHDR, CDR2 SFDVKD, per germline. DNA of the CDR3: TGTGCCACCAGTGAGACCGGGCAACAAGAGACCCAGTACTTC. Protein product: CATSETGQQETQYF.

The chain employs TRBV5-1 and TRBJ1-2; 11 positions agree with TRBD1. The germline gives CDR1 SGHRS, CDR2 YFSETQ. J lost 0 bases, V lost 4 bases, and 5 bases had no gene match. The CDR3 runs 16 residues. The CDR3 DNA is TGCGCCAGCAGCACCGGACAGGGGGCGACTAACTATGGCTACACCTTC. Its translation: CASSTGQGATNYGYTF.

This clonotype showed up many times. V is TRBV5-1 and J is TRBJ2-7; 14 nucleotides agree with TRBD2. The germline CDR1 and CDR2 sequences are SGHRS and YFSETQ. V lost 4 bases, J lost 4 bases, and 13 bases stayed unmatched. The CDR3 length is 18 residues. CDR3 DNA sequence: TGCGCCAGCAGCCTTAAAGCCGGGACTAGCGGGAGTTGGTACGAGCAGTACTTC. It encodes CASSLKAGTSGSWYEQYF.

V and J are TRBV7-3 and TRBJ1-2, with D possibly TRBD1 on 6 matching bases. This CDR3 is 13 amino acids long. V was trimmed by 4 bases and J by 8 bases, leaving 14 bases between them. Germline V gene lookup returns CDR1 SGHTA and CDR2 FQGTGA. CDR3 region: CASSSRSGAGYTF. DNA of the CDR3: TGTGCCAGCAGCTCACGGTCGGGGGCGGGCTACACCTTC.

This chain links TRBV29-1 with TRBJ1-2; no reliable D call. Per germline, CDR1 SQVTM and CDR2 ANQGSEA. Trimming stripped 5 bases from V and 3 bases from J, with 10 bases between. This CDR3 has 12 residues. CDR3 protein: CSVLGGDYGYTF. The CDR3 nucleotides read TGCAGCGTTTTAGGCGGCGACTATGGCTACACCTTC.

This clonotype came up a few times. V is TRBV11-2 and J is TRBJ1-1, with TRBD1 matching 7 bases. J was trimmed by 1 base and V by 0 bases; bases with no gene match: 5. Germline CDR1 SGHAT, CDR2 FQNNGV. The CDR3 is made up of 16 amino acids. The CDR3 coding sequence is TGTGCCAGCAGCTTAGAGTGGGACAGAGAGAACACTGAAGCTTTCTTT. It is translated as CASSLEWDRENTEAFF.

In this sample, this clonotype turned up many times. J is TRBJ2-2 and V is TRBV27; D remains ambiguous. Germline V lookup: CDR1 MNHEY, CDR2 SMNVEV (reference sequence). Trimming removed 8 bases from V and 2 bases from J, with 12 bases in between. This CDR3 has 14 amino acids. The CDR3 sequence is CASCMAANTGELFF. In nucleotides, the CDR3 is TGTGCCAGCTGTATGGCAGCAAACACCGGGGAGCTGTTTTTT.

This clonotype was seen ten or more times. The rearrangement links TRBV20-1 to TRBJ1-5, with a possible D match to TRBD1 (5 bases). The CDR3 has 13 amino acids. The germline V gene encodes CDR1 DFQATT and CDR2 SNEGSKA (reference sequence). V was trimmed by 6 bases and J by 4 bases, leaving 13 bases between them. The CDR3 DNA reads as TGCAGTGCGCATAGGACACTGAATCAGCCCCAGCATTTT. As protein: CSAHRTLNQPQHF.

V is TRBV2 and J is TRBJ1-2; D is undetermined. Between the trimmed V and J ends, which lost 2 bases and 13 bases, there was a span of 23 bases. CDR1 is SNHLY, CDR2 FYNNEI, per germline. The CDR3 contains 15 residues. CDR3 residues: CASSEYSEPRRPLTF. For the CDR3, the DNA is TGTGCCAGCAGTGAATATAGCGAACCAAGGCGGCCTCTCACCTTC.

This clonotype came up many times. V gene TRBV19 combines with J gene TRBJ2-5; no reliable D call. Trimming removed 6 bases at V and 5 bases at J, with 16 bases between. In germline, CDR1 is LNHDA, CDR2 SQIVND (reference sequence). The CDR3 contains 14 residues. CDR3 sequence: CASSSESHRETQYF. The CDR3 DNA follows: TGTGCCAGTAGCTCCGAGTCCCATCGGGAGACCCAGTACTTC.

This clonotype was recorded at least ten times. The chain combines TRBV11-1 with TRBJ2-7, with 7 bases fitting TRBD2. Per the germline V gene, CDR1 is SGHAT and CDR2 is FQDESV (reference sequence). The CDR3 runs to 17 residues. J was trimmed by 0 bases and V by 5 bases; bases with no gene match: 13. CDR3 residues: CASSAQPSGDNSYEQYF. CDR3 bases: TGTGCCAGCAGCGCCCAACCTAGCGGAGATAACTCCTACGAGCAGTACTTC.

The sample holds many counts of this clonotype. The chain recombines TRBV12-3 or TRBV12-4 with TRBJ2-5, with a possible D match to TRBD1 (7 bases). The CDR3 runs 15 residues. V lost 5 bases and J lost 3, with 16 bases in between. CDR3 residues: CASSPQGGGEETQYF. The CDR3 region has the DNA TGTGCCAGCAGTCCCCAGGGGGGTGGAGAAGAGACCCAGTACTTC.

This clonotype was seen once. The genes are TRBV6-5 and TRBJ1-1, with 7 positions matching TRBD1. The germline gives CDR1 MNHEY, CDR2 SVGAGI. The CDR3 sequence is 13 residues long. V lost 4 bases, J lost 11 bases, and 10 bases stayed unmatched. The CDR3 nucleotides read TGTGCCAGCAGTTTTGGAGGGGGCAGGGTGGCTTTCTTT. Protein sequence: CASSFGGGRVAFF.

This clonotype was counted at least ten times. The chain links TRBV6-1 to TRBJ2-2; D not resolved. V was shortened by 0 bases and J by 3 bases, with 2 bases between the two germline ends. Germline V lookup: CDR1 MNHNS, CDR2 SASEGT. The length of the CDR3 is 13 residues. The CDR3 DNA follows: TGTGCCAGCAGTGAAGCAGACACCGGGGAGCTGTTTTTT. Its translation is CASSEADTGELFF.

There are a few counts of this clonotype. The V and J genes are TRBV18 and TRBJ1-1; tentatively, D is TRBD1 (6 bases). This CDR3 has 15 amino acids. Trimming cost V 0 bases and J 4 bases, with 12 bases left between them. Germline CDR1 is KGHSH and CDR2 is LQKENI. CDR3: CASSPPKLQGTEAFF. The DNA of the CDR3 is TGTGCCAGCTCACCACCAAAATTACAGGGCACTGAAGCTTTCTTT.

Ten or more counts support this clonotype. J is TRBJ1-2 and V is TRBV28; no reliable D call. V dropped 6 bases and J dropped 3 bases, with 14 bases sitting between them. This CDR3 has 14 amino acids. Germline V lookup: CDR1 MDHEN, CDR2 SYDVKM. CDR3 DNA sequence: TGTGCCAGCAGGCCCCGGTCAAGTTACTATGGCTACACCTTC. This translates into CASRPRSSYYGYTF.

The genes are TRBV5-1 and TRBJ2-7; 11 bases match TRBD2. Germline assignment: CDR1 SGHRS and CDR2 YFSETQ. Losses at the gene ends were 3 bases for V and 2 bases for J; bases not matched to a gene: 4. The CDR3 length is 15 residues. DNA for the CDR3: TGCGCCAGCAGCTCAGTAGCGGGAGGGACCTACGAGCAGTACTTC. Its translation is CASSSVAGGTYEQYF. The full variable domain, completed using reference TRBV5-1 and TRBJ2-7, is KAGVTQTPRYLIKTRGQQVTLSCSPISGHRSVSWYQQTPGQGLQFLFEYFSETQRNKGNFPGRFSGRQFSNSRSEMNVSTLELGDSALYLCASSSVAGGTYEQYFGPGTRLTVT.

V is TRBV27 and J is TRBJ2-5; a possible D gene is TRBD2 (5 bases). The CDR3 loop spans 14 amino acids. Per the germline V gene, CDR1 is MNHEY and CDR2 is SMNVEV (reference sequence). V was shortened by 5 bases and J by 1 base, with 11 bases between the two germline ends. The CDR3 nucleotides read TGTGCCAGCAGTGCCCCCGGGATCCAAGAGACCCAGTACTTC. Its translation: CASSAPGIQETQYF.

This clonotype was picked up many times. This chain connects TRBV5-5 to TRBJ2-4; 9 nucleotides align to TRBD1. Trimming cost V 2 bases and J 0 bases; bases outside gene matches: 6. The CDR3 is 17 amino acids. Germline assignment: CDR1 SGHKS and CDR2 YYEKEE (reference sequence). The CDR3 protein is CASSLDRTGVAKNIQYF. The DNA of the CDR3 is TGTGCCAGCAGCTTAGATCGGACAGGGGTAGCCAAAAACATTCAGTACTTC.

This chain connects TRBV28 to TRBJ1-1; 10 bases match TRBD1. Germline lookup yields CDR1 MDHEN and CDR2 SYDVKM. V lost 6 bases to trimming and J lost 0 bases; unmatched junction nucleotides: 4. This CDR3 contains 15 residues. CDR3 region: CASRRTGGMNTEAFF. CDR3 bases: TGTGCCAGCAGACGGACAGGGGGGATGAACACTGAAGCTTTCTTT.

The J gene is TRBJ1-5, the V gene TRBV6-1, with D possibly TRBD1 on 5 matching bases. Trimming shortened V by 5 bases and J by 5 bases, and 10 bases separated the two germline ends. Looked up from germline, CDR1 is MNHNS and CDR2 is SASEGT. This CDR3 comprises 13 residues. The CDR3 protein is CASSPEGYQPQHF. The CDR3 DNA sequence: TGTGCCAGCAGTCCCGAGGGGTATCAGCCCCAGCATTTT.

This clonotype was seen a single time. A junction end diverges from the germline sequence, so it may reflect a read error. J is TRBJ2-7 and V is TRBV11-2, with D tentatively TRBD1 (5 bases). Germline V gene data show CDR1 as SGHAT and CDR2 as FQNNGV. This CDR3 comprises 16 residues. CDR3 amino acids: CASSLGAAGRSYEQYF. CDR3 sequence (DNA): TGTGCCAGCAGTTTAGGGGCGGCAGGCCGGTCCTACGAGCAGTACTTC.

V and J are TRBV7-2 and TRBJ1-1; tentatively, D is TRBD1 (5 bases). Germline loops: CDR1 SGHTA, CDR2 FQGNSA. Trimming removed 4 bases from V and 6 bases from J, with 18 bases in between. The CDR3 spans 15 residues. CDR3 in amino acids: CASSSRAAHSSEAFF. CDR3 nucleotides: TGTGCCAGCAGCTCCAGGGCCGCGCATAGTTCTGAAGCTTTCTTT.